Presented here are 8 T cell receptor beta chains from one specimen sequenced in a study of blood T cell repertoires in COVID-19. Data came from immunoSEQ multiplex PCR; TCRdb stores just in-frame clones and leaves some out. The sample contains 250,000 to 400,000 clones, roughly 90% of which appear only once. Sequencing was carried out using PBMCs or T cells enriched from blood (not recorded which). All receptors come from a man aged 55 to 70 who had recovered from COVID-19.

CDR3 nucleotides: TGTGCCAGTGTCACCGGGACAGGGAGACTCAATCAGCCCCAGCATTTT. It encodes CASVTGTGRLNQPQHF. V gene TRBV28 combines with J gene TRBJ1-5; 9 positions match TRBD1. The CDR3 is 16 residues long. V lost 9 bases and J lost 3; bases outside the gene matches: 12. Germline CDR1 MDHEN, CDR2 SYDVKM.

The V gene is TRBV18, the J gene TRBJ2-2, with TRBD1 identical over 10 bases. Germline V gene sequence: CDR1 KGHSH, CDR2 LQKENI. The CDR3 is 15 amino acids. Trimming removed 3 bases from V and 5 bases from J; junction bases left unmatched: 3. CDR3 loop: CASSPRTGGTGELFF. The CDR3, as DNA: TGTGCCAGCTCACCGCGGACAGGGGGAACCGGGGAGCTGTTTTTT.

This chain uses TRBV7-9 with TRBJ2-5; unclear D gene. The CDR3 covers 13 residues. The germline V gene has CDR1 SEHNR and CDR2 FQNEAQ (reference sequence). Between the trimmed V and J ends, which lost 6 bases and 5 bases, there was a span of 13 bases. The CDR3, as DNA: TGTGCCAGCAGACCCCCTAGTGCGGAGACCCAGTACTTC. Encoded protein: CASRPPSAETQYF.

Concerning this clone: Other DNA sequences in this sample translate to the same CDR3. The gene calls are TRBV10-3 and TRBJ1-2, with D possibly TRBD1 on 6 matching bases. Trimming took off 10 bases at V and 2 bases at J, with 8 bases between the two ends. The CDR3 is 11 residues long. Looked up from germline, CDR1 is ENHRY and CDR2 is SYGVKD. CDR3 bases: TGTGCCACCGGACAGAACTATGGCTACACCTTC. Encoded protein: CATGQNYGYTF.

The chain employs TRBV7-3 and TRBJ2-1; D is possibly TRBD2 (6 bases). V shed 3 bases and J shed 0 bases, with 12 bases lying between them. Germline CDR1 reads SGHTA; CDR2 reads FQGTGA. This CDR3 spans 16 amino acids. In DNA, the CDR3 is TGTGCCAGCAGCTTGACCGGGACTGTCTCCTACAATGAGCAGTTCTTC. Translation: CASSLTGTVSYNEQFF.

The chain joins TRBV3-1 (or the pseudogene TRBV3-2) to TRBJ2-5, with 12 bases lining up with TRBD2. V gave up 3 bases and J gave up 5 bases; unmatched junction bases: 7. The CDR3 runs 16 residues. Germline V gene lookup returns CDR1 LGHDT and CDR2 YNNKEL (reference sequence). DNA for the CDR3: TGTGCCAGCAGCCACGCTAGCGGGAGGGCCGAGGAGACCCAGTACTTC. The encoded protein is CASSHASGRAEETQYF.

The chain joins TRBV27 to TRBJ2-7, with TRBD1 identical over 8 bases. The CDR3 is made up of 14 amino acids. Germline V gives CDR1 MNHEY, CDR2 SMNVEV (reference sequence). V gave up 8 bases and J gave up 4 bases; unmatched junction bases: 10. The CDR3 is CASGRPGGFYEQYF. DNA for the CDR3: TGTGCCAGCGGGCGGCCAGGGGGCTTTTACGAGCAGTACTTC.

The rearrangement links TRBV6-1 to TRBJ2-5; 12 bases agree with TRBD2. CDR3 length equals 18 residues. Trimming took 0 bases from V and 5 from J; bases not matched to a gene: 10. Germline CDR1 is MNHNS and CDR2 is SASEGT. This CDR3 reads CASSEAPGLAGSGETQYF. The CDR3 nucleotides read TGTGCCAGCAGTGAAGCCCCGGGACTAGCGGGTTCGGGGGAGACCCAGTACTTC.